A single T cell receptor (beta chain) is shown here with its context. Its antigen is not known. CDR1 and CDR2 from the germline V gene are MNHEY and SVGEGT. The CDR3 contains 16 residues. The V gene lost 5 bases and the J gene lost 2 bases, with 19 bases spanning the gap. About 9.9 milliliters of peripheral blood were drawn from each donor. Extraction of total RNA produced a minimum of 6 micrograms from each sample. With a J-beta primer mix and a sample-barcoded 5' primer, a second PCR ran about 7 to 12 cycles. A template-switch adaptor with 12 random nucleotides tagged each cDNA molecule. TCRdb processed the 5' RACE reads anew with MiXCR; each CDR3 protein has one entry. The repertoire holds 800,000 to 950,000 distinct CDR3 sequences, with around 46% as singletons. These data are taken from a study of blood T cells in healthy people across ages. Study-level findings and limits: Naive T cell percentage and TCR beta diversity correlated strongly.

Specimen: blood. This receptor was identified in a man under 40 in good health. The chain employs TRBV6-2 or TRBV6-3 and TRBJ2-7, with D possibly TRBD1 on 6 matching bases. DNA of the CDR3: TGTGCCAGCAGTCCGTACAGACAGGTGCCCACCTACGAGCAGTACTTC. This sequence encodes CASSPYRQVPTYEQYF.